The entry below describes one T cell receptor beta chain. Sorted CD4+ subsets: naive, central memory, regulatory, stem cell-like memory (CD45RO/CCR7/CD25/CD127/CD95/CD27 panel). The investigators reverse transcribed all of the isolated RNA, so they sequenced expressed TCRB transcripts. Sequencing used immunoSEQ multiplex PCR; TCRdb keeps in-frame clones, though not all of them. The data contain about 140,000 clones, less than 9% of them singletons. This sample was taken from a study of beta chain features in type 1 diabetes. With V trimmed by 4 bases and J by 10 bases, 6 bases remained unmatched. The CDR3 spans 12 residues. The V gene's germline CDR1 is MRHNA and CDR2 SNTAGT.

The material sequenced was central memory CD4+ T cells from blood. This receptor was identified in a woman aged 25 to 39 in good health. The chain joins TRBV6-4 to TRBJ1-2; TRBD1 matches 7 bases. The CDR3 loop reads CASSGQGNDYTF. The CDR3, as DNA: TGTGCCAGCAGTGGACAGGGTAATGACTACACCTTC.